A selection of T cell receptor beta chains follows, all from one sample in a study of cytomegalovirus exposure and HLA in healthy donors. Data came from immunoSEQ multiplex PCR; TCRdb stores just in-frame clones and leaves some out. The data hold some 95,000 clones, with approximately 69% observed a single time. Specimen: PBMCs. The source of these receptors is a female donor in good health and CMV-seronegative. CDR3s include the opening cysteine and the closing phenylalanine or tryptophan. The order of the fields is V gene, clone size, D gene, J gene, CDR3 DNA, CDR3 protein. D genes are given only for firm matches. Expanded clones get a size class; other rows say once, few or many, or leave the size out.

v_gene: TRBV7-8; abundance: .; d_gene: TRBD1; j_gene: TRBJ1-4; CDR3nt: TGTGCCAGCAGAACCAGGGGGCGAGGTGAAAAACTGTTTTTT; CDR3aa: CASRTRGRGEKLFF
v_gene: TRBV6-5; abundance: .; d_gene: .; j_gene: TRBJ2-7; CDR3nt: TGTGCCAGCAGCCGGGACAACTCCTACGAGCAGTACTTC; CDR3aa: CASSRDNSYEQYF
v_gene: TRBV7-2; abundance: .; d_gene: .; j_gene: TRBJ2-3; CDR3nt: TGTGCCAGCAGCCATAAGGGACTTGGAACAGATACGCAGTATTTT; CDR3aa: CASSHKGLGTDTQYF
v_gene: TRBV4-2; abundance: .; d_gene: TRBD2; j_gene: TRBJ2-1; CDR3nt: TGTGCCAGCAGCCAAGAGGCTAGCGGGGGGTACAATGAGCAGTTCTTC; CDR3aa: CASSQEASGGYNEQFF
v_gene: TRBV7-9; abundance: few; d_gene: .; j_gene: TRBJ2-1; CDR3nt: TGTGCCAGCAGCTTTGATCGCGCGTTTTTGTACAATGAGCAGTTCTTC; CDR3aa: CASSFDRAFLYNEQFF
v_gene: TRBV30; abundance: .; d_gene: .; j_gene: TRBJ1-2; CDR3nt: TGTGCCTGGAGTGTACCCCCGGGACACCTTTCAGGCTACACCTTC; CDR3aa: CAWSVPPGHLSGYTF
v_gene: TRBV7-9; abundance: .; d_gene: TRBD1; j_gene: TRBJ2-3; CDR3nt: TGTGCCAGCAGCCCTGGACAGGGTAGCACAGATACGCAGTATTTT; CDR3aa: CASSPGQGSTDTQYF
v_gene: TRBV7-3; abundance: .; d_gene: .; j_gene: TRBJ2-2; CDR3nt: TGTGCCAGCAGCTTTTGGGGGCAGGGAGTTACCGGGGAGCTGTTTTTT; CDR3aa: CASSFWGQGVTGELFF
v_gene: TRBV2; abundance: .; d_gene: TRBD2; j_gene: TRBJ2-3; CDR3nt: TGTGCCAGCAGGCGGGAGGGCCTTGGTGATACGCAGTATTTT; CDR3aa: CASRREGLGDTQYF
v_gene: TRBV9; abundance: .; d_gene: .; j_gene: TRBJ1-1; CDR3nt: TGTGCCAGCAGCGTAGTTCCGGAGTTAATGAACACTGAAGCTTTCTTT; CDR3aa: CASSVVPELMNTEAFF
v_gene: TRBV5-4; abundance: .; d_gene: TRBD2; j_gene: TRBJ2-3; CDR3nt: TGTGCCAGCAGACCCGGACTAGCGGGAGCCACAGATACGCAGTATTTT; CDR3aa: CASRPGLAGATDTQYF
v_gene: TRBV5-1; abundance: once; d_gene: TRBD1; j_gene: TRBJ2-2; CDR3nt: TGCGCCAGCAGCATTACCGGACAGGGGGCAAACACCGGGGAGCTGTTTTTT; CDR3aa: CASSITGQGANTGELFF
v_gene: TRBV7-9; abundance: .; d_gene: .; j_gene: TRBJ1-1; CDR3nt: TGTGCCAGCAGCGCGGGCCCAATGAACACTGAAGCTTTCTTT; CDR3aa: CASSAGPMNTEAFF
v_gene: TRBV28; abundance: .; d_gene: .; j_gene: TRBJ1-4; CDR3nt: TGTGCCAGCAGTCCATCAGGGGTCGAAAAACTGTTTTTT; CDR3aa: CASSPSGVEKLFF
v_gene: TRBV7-2; abundance: .; d_gene: TRBD1; j_gene: TRBJ1-1; CDR3nt: TGTGCCAGCAGCCTACAGGGGGGGACTGAAGCTTTCTTT; CDR3aa: CASSLQGGTEAFF
v_gene: TRBV6-6; abundance: .; d_gene: TRBD2; j_gene: TRBJ2-7; CDR3nt: TGTGCCAGCAGTTACCAGGGACTAGCGGGAGGCGAGCAGTACTTC; CDR3aa: CASSYQGLAGGEQYF
v_gene: TRBV14; abundance: .; d_gene: TRBD1; j_gene: TRBJ1-1; CDR3nt: TGTGCCAGCAGCCGCCGACAGGGATACACTGAAGCTTTCTTT; CDR3aa: CASSRRQGYTEAFF
v_gene: TRBV5-4; abundance: .; d_gene: TRBD1; j_gene: TRBJ1-4; CDR3nt: TGTGCCAGCAGCCCGGGACAGGGGAAGGAAAAACTGTTTTTT; CDR3aa: CASSPGQGKEKLFF
v_gene: TRBV6-1; abundance: .; d_gene: TRBD2; j_gene: TRBJ2-5; CDR3nt: TGTGCCAGCAGGCTAGCGGGGGGCCTGGAGACCCAGTACTTC; CDR3aa: CASRLAGGLETQYF
v_gene: TRBV7-3; abundance: .; d_gene: .; j_gene: TRBJ2-3; CDR3nt: TGTGCCAGCGGCCCTCTCGAGGGCGATACGCAGTATTTT; CDR3aa: CASGPLEGDTQYF
v_gene: TRBV28; abundance: .; d_gene: TRBD1; j_gene: TRBJ1-5; CDR3nt: TGTGCCAGCTCCACCCTTGGGACAGGGAATCAGCCCCAGCATTTT; CDR3aa: CASSTLGTGNQPQHF
v_gene: TRBV27; abundance: .; d_gene: .; j_gene: TRBJ2-5; CDR3nt: TGTGCCAGCAGTCCTGTAGGAGGGCGGGTGACCCAGTACTTC; CDR3aa: CASSPVGGRVTQYF